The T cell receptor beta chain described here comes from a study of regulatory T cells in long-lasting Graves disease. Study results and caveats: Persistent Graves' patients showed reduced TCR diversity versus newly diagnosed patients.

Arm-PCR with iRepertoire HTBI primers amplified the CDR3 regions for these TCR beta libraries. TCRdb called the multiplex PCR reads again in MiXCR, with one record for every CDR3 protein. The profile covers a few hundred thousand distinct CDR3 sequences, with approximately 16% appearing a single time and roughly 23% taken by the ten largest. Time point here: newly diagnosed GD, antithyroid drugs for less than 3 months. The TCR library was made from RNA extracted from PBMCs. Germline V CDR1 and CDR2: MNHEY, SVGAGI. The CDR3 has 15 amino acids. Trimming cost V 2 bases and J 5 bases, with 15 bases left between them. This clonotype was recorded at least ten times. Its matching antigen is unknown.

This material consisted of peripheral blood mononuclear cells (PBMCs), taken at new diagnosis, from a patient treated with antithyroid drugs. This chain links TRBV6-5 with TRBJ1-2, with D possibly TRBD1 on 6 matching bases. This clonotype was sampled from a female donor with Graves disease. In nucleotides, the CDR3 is TGTGCCAGCAGTTACGTCCCTGGGACACAATATGGCTACACCTTC. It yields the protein CASSYVPGTQYGYTF.